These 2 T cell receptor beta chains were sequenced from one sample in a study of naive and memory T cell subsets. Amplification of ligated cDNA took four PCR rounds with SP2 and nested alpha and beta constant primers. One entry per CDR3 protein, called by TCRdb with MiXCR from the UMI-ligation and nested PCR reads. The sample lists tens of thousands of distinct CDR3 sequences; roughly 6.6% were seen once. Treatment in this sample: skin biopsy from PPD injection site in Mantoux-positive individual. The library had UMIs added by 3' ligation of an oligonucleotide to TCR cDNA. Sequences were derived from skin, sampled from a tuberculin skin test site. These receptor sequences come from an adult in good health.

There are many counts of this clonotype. The CDR3 here is CASSPGLAGGPHEQFF. CDR3 in DNA: TGTGCCAGCAGCCCGGGACTAGCGGGGGGGCCGCATGAGCAGTTCTTC. This chain uses TRBV3-1 with TRBJ2-1; the match to TRBD2 covers 16 bases. V trimming: 4 bases; J trimming: 8 bases; junction bases outside the gene matches: 5. The CDR3 is 16 residues long. The germline V gene has CDR1 LGHDT and CDR2 YNNKEL (reference sequence).

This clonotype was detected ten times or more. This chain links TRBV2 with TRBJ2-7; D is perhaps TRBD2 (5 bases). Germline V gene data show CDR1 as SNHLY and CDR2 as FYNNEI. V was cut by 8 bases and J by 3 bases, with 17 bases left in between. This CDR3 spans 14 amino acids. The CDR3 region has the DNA TGTGCCAGCCGGGATTGGGCAGGTAACTACGAGCAGTACTTC. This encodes CASRDWAGNYEQYF.